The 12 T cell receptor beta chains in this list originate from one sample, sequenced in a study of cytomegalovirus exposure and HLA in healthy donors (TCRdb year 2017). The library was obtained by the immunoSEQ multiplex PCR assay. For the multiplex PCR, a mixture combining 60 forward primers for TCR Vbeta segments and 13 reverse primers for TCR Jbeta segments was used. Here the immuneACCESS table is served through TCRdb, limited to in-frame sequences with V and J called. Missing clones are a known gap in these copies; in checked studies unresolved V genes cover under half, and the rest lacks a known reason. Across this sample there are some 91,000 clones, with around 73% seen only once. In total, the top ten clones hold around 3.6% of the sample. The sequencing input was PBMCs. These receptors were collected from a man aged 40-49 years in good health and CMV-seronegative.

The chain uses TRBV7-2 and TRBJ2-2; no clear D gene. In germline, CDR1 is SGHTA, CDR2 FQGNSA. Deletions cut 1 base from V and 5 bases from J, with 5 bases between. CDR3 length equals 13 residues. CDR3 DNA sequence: TGTGCCAGCAGCTTAGTCATTACCGGGGAGCTGTTTTTT. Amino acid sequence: CASSLVITGELFF.

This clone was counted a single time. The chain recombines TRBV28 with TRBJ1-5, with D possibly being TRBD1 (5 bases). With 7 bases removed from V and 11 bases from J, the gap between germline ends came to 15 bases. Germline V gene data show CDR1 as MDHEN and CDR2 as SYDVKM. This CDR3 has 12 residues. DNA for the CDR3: TGTGCCAGCAAAAAACAGACAGAAACCCAGCATTTT. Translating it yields CASKKQTETQHF.

CDR3: CASSDGGAGEQYF. The CDR3 DNA sequence: TGTGCCAGCAGTGATGGGGGGGCGGGCGAGCAGTACTTC. This sequence joins TRBV6-1 and TRBJ2-7; possibly TRBD2 for D (7 bases). The CDR3 loop spans 13 amino acids. The germline CDR1 and CDR2 sequences are MNHNS and SASEGT. The ends were cut back, 3 bases at V and 6 bases at J, with 12 bases in the middle.

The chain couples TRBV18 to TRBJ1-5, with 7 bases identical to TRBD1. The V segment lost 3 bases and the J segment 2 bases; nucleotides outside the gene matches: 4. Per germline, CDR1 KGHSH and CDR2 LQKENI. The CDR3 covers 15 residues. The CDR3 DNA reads TGTGCCAGCTCACCCCAGGGGGGTGGCAATCAGCCCCAGCATTTT. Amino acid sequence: CASSPQGGGNQPQHF.

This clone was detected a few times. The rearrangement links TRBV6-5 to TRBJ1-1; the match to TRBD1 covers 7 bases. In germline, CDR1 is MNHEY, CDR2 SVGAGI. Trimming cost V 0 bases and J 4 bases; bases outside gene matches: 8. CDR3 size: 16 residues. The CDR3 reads CASSYSSEGGGTEAFF. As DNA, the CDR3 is TGTGCCAGCAGTTACTCTTCGGAAGGGGGCGGCACTGAAGCTTTCTTT.

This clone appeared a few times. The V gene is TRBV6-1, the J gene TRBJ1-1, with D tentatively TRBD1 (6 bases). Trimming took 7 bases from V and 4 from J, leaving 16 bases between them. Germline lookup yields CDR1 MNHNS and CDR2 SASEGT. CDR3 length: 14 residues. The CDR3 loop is CASTPKGGATEAFF. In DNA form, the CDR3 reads TGTGCCAGCACCCCCAAGGGGGGGGCCACTGAAGCTTTCTTT.

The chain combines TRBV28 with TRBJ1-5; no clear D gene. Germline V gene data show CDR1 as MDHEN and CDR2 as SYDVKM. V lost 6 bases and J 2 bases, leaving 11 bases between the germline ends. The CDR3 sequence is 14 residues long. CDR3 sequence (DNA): TGTGCCAGCAGCGATGAGAGGGGCAATCAGCCCCAGCATTTT. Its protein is CASSDERGNQPQHF. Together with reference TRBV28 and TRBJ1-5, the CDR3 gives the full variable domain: DVKVTQSSRYLVKRTGEKVFLECVQDMDHENMFWYRQDPGLGLRLIYFSYDVKMKEKGDIPEGYSVSREKKERFSLILESASTNQTSMYLCASSDERGNQPQHFGDGTRLSIL.

The CDR3, as DNA: TGCAGTGCTAGACAGGGTTTCGATGCTTTCTTT. This encodes CSARQGFDAFF. This rearrangement joins TRBV20-1 to TRBJ1-1; maybe TRBD1 (5 bases). V shed 2 bases and J shed 11 bases, with 12 bases lying between them. Per germline, CDR1 DFQATT and CDR2 SNEGSKA (reference sequence). The CDR3 is made up of 11 amino acids.

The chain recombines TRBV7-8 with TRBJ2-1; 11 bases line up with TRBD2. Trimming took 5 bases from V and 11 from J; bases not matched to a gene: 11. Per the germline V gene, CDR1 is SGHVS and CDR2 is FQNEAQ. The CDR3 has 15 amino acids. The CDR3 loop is CASSALTGTSGKQFF. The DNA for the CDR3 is TGTGCCAGCAGCGCCCTGACCGGGACTAGCGGAAAGCAGTTCTTC.

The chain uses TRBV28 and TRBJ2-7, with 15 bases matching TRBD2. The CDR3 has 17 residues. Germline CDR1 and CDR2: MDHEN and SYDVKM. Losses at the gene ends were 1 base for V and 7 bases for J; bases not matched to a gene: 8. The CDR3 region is CASSLFRTSGRAGEQYF. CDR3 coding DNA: TGTGCCAGCAGTTTATTCCGGACTAGCGGGAGGGCAGGAGAGCAGTACTTC.

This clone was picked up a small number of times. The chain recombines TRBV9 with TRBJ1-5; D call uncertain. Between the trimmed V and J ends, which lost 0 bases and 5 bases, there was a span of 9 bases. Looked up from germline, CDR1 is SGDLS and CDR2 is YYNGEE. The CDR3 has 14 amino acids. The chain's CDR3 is CASSVGGIYQPQHF. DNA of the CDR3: TGTGCCAGCAGCGTAGGAGGGATTTATCAGCCCCAGCATTTT.

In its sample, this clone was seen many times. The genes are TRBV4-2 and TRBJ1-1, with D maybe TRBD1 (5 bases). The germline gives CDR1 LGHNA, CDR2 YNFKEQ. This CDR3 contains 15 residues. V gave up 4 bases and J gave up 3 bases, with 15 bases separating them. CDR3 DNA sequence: TGTGCCAGCAGCCCTAAGGGAGGGGAAGACACTGAAGCTTTCTTT. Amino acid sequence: CASSPKGGEDTEAFF.